This is a list of T cell receptor beta chains from one sample in a study of CD8 T cells in Susac syndrome. TCRdb re-called the immunoSEQ multiplex PCR reads with MiXCR, one entry per CDR3 protein. The table lists 200,000 to 300,000 distinct CDR3 sequences, around 93% of them singletons. The sample comprised CD4+ T cells from PBMCs. The source of these receptors is a human donor with multiple sclerosis. CDR3s include the opening cysteine and the closing phenylalanine or tryptophan. The D gene is left open where the match is weak. Clone size is shown for a subset of rows, as once, few, many or a class of expanded clone.

TRBJ1-3	TRBV12-3/TRBV12-4	-	-	TGTGCCAGCAGACCGACAAACTCTGGAAACACCATATATTTT	CASRPTNSGNTIYF
TRBJ1-2	TRBV19	once	TRBD1	TGTGCCAGTAGTTCGACAGGGAAGTATGGCTACACCTTC	CASSSTGKYGYTF
TRBJ2-3	TRBV4-1	-	-	TGCGCCAGCAGCCAAGACGGGACACCCCATAGCACAGATACGCAGTATTTT	CASSQDGTPHSTDTQYF
TRBJ1-1	TRBV5-1	-	TRBD1	TGCGCCAGCAGCCCGGGGACAGGGCGGACTGAAGCTTTCTTT	CASSPGTGRTEAFF
TRBJ2-4	TRBV6-4	-	-	TGTGCCAGCAGTGACTCGATGGGTGCCGGAAACATTCAGTACTTC	CASSDSMGAGNIQYF
TRBJ2-7	TRBV12-3/TRBV12-4	-	TRBD2	TGTGCCAGCAGCCGACTAGCGGGCGCCTACGAGCAGTACTTC	CASSRLAGAYEQYF
TRBJ2-7	TRBV10-3	-	-	TGTGCCATCAGTGACAGTGGAACTTCCCTGAAGAACGAGCAGTACTTC	CAISDSGTSLKNEQYF
TRBJ1-1	TRBV3-1	-	TRBD1	TGTGCCAGCAGAAGAGGGACAGGGGAAGCTTTCTTT	CASRRGTGEAFF
TRBJ1-1	TRBV11-3	-	-	TGTGCCAGTAAACAGGGGAACACTGAAGCTTTCTTT	CASKQGNTEAFF
TRBJ1-1	TRBV29-1	-	-	TGCAGCGCCACGACAGCGATGAACACTGAAGCTTTCTTT	CSATTAMNTEAFF
TRBJ2-7	TRBV12-3/TRBV12-4	-	-	TGTGCCAGCAGTCCTGGACACCAGAGCTCCTACGAGCAGTACTTC	CASSPGHQSSYEQYF
TRBJ1-5	TRBV27	few	-	TGTGCCAGCAGTTTCCGAGGGAATCAGCCCCAGCATTTT	CASSFRGNQPQHF
TRBJ2-1	TRBV6-1	-	TRBD1	TGTGCCAGCATGTTCGTGGACAGGTCCGGGAATGAGCAGTTCTTC	CASMFVDRSGNEQFF
TRBJ1-6	TRBV6-1	once	-	TGTGCCAGCAGTGAAAGGCAGCATAATAATTCACCCCTCCACTTT	CASSERQHNNSPLHF
TRBJ1-1	TRBV5-1	-	-	TGCGCCAGCAGCTTGATTCGGACCCCGCTAGATAACACTGAAGCTTTCTTT	CASSLIRTPLDNTEAFF
TRBJ1-1	TRBV7-6	-	TRBD1	TGTGCCAGCAGCGTAGGGCCCCTCCCCAAGACAGGGAGGACTGAAGCTTTCTTT	CASSVGPLPKTGRTEAFF
TRBJ2-5	TRBV6-1	few	TRBD1	TGTGCCATCAGTGATCCGACAGGGGGTTGGGAGACCCAGTACTTC	CAISDPTGGWETQYF
TRBJ2-5	TRBV20-1	-	TRBD1	TGCAGTGCTAGAAATCCCGACAGGGTTGAGACCCAGTACTTC	CSARNPDRVETQYF
TRBJ2-7	TRBV5-4	-	TRBD1	TGTGCCAGCAGCATAGGACAGGGGAACTACGAGCAGTACTTC	CASSIGQGNYEQYF